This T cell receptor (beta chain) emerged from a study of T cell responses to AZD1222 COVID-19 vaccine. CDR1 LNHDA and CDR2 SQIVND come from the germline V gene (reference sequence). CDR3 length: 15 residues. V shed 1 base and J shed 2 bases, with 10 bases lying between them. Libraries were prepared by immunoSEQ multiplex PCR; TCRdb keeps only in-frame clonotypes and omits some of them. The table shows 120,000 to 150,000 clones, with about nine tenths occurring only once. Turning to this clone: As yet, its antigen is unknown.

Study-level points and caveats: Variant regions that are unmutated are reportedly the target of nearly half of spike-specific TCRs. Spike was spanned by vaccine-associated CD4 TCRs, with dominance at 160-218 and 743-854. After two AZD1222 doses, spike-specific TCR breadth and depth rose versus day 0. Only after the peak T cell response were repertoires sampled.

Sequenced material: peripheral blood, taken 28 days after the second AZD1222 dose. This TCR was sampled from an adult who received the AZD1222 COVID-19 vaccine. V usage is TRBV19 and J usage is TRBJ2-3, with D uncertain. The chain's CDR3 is CASSIVGSYTDTQYF. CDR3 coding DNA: TGTGCCAGTAGTATAGTGGGCTCTTACACAGATACGCAGTATTTT.